This entry lists 17 T cell receptor beta chains sequenced from one sample in a study of cytomegalovirus exposure and HLA in healthy donors. Amplification used 60 Vbeta primers and 13 Jbeta primers. Assay used: immunoSEQ multiplex PCR; TCRdb lists only in-frame clones, some missing. The sample includes 90,000 to 120,000 clones, under 85% seen only once; the top ten take 4% to 5%. The sequenced sample consisted of PBMCs. The receptors here all came from a male donor in good health and CMV-seronegative.

The chain has TRBV6-6 and TRBJ2-7, with TRBD1 matching 7 bases. The germline gives CDR1 MNHNY, CDR2 SVGAGI (reference sequence). V lost 6 bases, J lost 4 bases, and 3 bases stayed unmatched. The CDR3 consists of 12 residues. This chain's CDR3 is CASREDRYEQYF. The CDR3 DNA reads TGTGCCAGCAGGGAGGACAGGTACGAGCAGTACTTC.

The table lists this clone with a few counts. The rearrangement uses TRBV4-1 and TRBJ2-1; a weak D match, TRBD2 (5 bases). The V and J ends lost 4 bases and 1 base respectively, with 8 bases between them. Germline V gene sequence: CDR1 MGHRA, CDR2 YSYEKL. The CDR3 spans 14 residues. The CDR3 here is CASSLTTSYNEQFF. For the CDR3, the DNA is TGCGCCAGCAGCCTGACTACTTCCTACAATGAGCAGTTCTTC.

This rearrangement joins TRBV6-5 to TRBJ1-1; TRBD1 matches 7 bases. The germline V gene has CDR1 MNHEY and CDR2 SVGAGI. V shed 2 bases and J 3 bases; nucleotides not matched to a gene: 3. This CDR3 has 14 amino acids. The CDR3 nucleotides are TGTGCCAGCAGTTACAGGGGGCACGACACTGAAGCTTTCTTT. Translating it yields CASSYRGHDTEAFF.

V is TRBV10-3 and J is TRBJ2-7, with D perhaps TRBD1 (6 bases). The CDR3 is made up of 16 amino acids. The ends were cut back, 2 bases at V and 3 bases at J, with 17 bases in the middle. From germline, CDR1 is ENHRY and CDR2 SYGVKD. CDR3 region: CAISETSGRGYYEQYF. For the CDR3, the DNA is TGTGCCATCAGTGAGACGTCGGGTAGGGGGTACTACGAGCAGTACTTC.

The chain couples TRBV6-5 to TRBJ2-7, with TRBD2 identical over 7 bases. Looked up from germline, CDR1 is MNHEY and CDR2 is SVGAGI. The CDR3 has 14 residues. Losses at the gene ends were 2 bases for V and 2 bases for J; bases not matched to a gene: 3. The CDR3 DNA reads as TGTGCCAGCAGTTACGGGGAGGGAGCCTACGAGCAGTACTTC. Its translation: CASSYGEGAYEQYF.

The V and J genes are TRBV10-3 and TRBJ2-5; D might be TRBD2 (5 bases). Germline CDR1 reads ENHRY; CDR2 reads SYGVKD. The CDR3 length is 13 residues. With 4 bases removed from V and 4 bases from J, the gap between germline ends came to 10 bases. This chain's CDR3 is CAISVGESETQYF. CDR3 bases: TGTGCCATCAGTGTCGGGGAATCAGAGACCCAGTACTTC.

CDR3 sequence: CASSPGHTVGQPQHF. The CDR3, as DNA: TGTGCCAGCTCACCGGGGCACACAGTAGGTCAGCCCCAGCATTTT. V is TRBV18 and J is TRBJ1-5; a possible D gene is TRBD1 (5 bases). This CDR3 contains 15 residues. Deletions cut 3 bases from V and 6 bases from J, with 15 bases between. Germline values: CDR1 KGHSH, CDR2 LQKENI.

The chain joins TRBV29-1 to TRBJ2-7; 9 nucleotides match TRBD1. The length of the CDR3 is 14 residues. The germline V gene encodes CDR1 SQVTM and CDR2 ANQGSEA. The ends lost 2 bases at V and 3 bases at J; junction bases unmatched: 5. The CDR3 spells CSVETGTGLYEQYF. In DNA, the CDR3 is TGCAGCGTTGAAACCGGGACAGGGCTCTACGAGCAGTACTTC.

V is TRBV28 and J is TRBJ1-1; D call uncertain. Germline-derived CDR1 and CDR2 are MDHEN and SYDVKM. The germline V and J ends were trimmed by 6 bases and 6 bases, with 14 bases remaining between them. The CDR3 covers 13 residues. CDR3 coding DNA: TGTGCCAGCAGCGGTGTACCGCAAGCTGAAGCTTTCTTT. As protein: CASSGVPQAEAFF.

V gene TRBV28 combines with J gene TRBJ2-1, with TRBD2 identical over 15 bases. The CDR3 length is 14 residues. The trim removed 8 bases at V and 7 bases at J, leaving 3 bases unmatched. CDR1 MDHEN and CDR2 SYDVKM come from the germline V gene. CDR3 in amino acids: CASEGLAGGNEQFF. The CDR3 DNA follows: TGTGCCAGCGAGGGACTAGCGGGAGGTAATGAGCAGTTCTTC.

This clone was seen a handful of times. V is TRBV5-1 and J is TRBJ2-1; 11 positions match TRBD1. V lost 4 bases and J lost 4; bases outside the gene matches: 4. The CDR3 contains 15 residues. CDR1 and CDR2 (germline): SGHRS, YFSETQ. The CDR3 reads CASSEGDRGYNEQFF. The CDR3 nucleotides are TGCGCCAGCAGCGAGGGGGACAGGGGGTACAATGAGCAGTTCTTC.

CDR3 region: CASSLSYRGRNQPQHF. In nucleotides, the CDR3 is TGTGCCAGCAGTTTATCCTACAGGGGACGCAATCAGCCCCAGCATTTT. The V gene is TRBV27, the J gene TRBJ1-5, with TRBD1 matching 7 bases. The CDR3 is made up of 16 amino acids. Unmatched junction bases numbered 4, after V lost 0 bases and J lost 2 bases. Per germline, CDR1 MNHEY and CDR2 SMNVEV (reference sequence).

This clone was observed a few times. The chain couples TRBV10-1 to TRBJ2-2; 12 bases fit TRBD2. The germline gives CDR1 WNHNN, CDR2 SYGVQD (reference sequence). V lost 6 bases and J lost 3; bases outside the gene matches: 5. CDR3 length equals 16 residues. CDR3 protein: CASSALAGGYTGELFF. The CDR3 region has the DNA TGCGCCAGCAGCGCTCTAGCGGGAGGGTACACCGGGGAGCTGTTTTTT.

V gene TRBV28 combines with J gene TRBJ1-1; D uncertain. V was trimmed by 6 bases and J by 1 base, leaving 18 bases between them. CDR1 and CDR2 from the germline V gene are MDHEN and SYDVKM. CDR3 size: 16 residues. The CDR3 region is CASSQAFLARNTEAFF. The DNA of the CDR3 is TGTGCCAGCAGCCAAGCGTTCTTAGCCAGGAACACTGAAGCTTTCTTT.

This chain joins TRBV7-2 and TRBJ2-7, with TRBD2 matching 10 bases. Germline assignment: CDR1 SGHTA and CDR2 FQGNSA. The CDR3 extends over 16 amino acids. V was pared by 0 bases and J by 7 bases, with 9 bases of the junction left unmatched. CDR3 sequence (DNA): TGTGCCAGCAGCTTAGCCCTAGCGGGAGCTGGTCGGGAGCAGTACTTC. This codes for CASSLALAGAGREQYF.

This sequence joins TRBV5-4 and TRBJ1-1; D call uncertain. Trimming pared 0 bases from V and 2 bases from J, leaving 11 bases between. The germline V gene has CDR1 SGHNT and CDR2 YYREEE (reference sequence). This CDR3 contains 15 residues. The CDR3 coding sequence is TGTGCCAGCAGCTTGGGCGAGAGACTCAACACTGAAGCTTTCTTT. Amino acid sequence: CASSLGERLNTEAFF.

Written as DNA, the CDR3 is TGTGCCAGCAATTCGGACAGCCCGACCTACGAGCAGTACTTC. Translating it yields CASNSDSPTYEQYF. The V call is TRBV6-4, the J call TRBJ2-5; maybe TRBD1 (6 bases). The DNA end is more similar to TRBJ2-7, so the J call may be wrong. Germline V lookup: CDR1 MRHNA, CDR2 SNTAGT. CDR3 length equals 14 residues.